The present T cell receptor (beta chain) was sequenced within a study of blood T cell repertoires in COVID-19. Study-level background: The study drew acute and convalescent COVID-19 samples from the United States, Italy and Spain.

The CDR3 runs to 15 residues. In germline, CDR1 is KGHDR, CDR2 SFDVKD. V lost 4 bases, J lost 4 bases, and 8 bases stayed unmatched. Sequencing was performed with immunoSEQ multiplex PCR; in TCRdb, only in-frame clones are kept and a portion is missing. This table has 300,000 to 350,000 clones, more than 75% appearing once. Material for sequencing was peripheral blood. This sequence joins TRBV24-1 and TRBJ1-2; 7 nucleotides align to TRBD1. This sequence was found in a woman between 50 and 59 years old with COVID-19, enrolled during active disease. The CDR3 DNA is TGTGCCACCAGTGACACTACGACAGGGACCTATGGCTACACCTTC. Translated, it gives CATSDTTTGTYGYTF.